A selection of T cell receptor beta chains follows, all from one sample in a study of technical replicates of blood from a few donors. Sequenced by immunoSEQ multiplex PCR; TCRdb stores in-frame clones only, minus some. Of 60,000 to 80,000 clones in the sample, nearly 90% are singletons; the top ten hold around 4.9%. Sequenced sample: PBMCs. These receptors all stem from a human donor in good health. Some clones in this sample may be carry-over from other donors' samples. Each CDR3 is given with its conserved first and last residue. Fields, in order: clone size, V gene, D gene, J gene, CDR3 protein, CDR3 DNA. A D gene is named only where the DNA matches it firmly. The listing skips clone size in some rows; elsewhere it reads once, few, many or a size class.

NA,TRBV9,NA,TRBJ2-5,CASSVDAGNLETQYF,TGTGCCAGCAGCGTAGACGCGGGGAATCTAGAGACCCAGTACTTC
few,TRBV6-6,NA,TRBJ1-1,CASITSLEAFF,TGTGCCAGCATTACCAGTCTTGAAGCTTTCTTT
NA,TRBV5-6,NA,TRBJ1-3,CASSLAPTRSSGNTIYF,TGTGCCAGCAGCTTGGCCCCAACGAGGAGCTCTGGAAACACCATATATTTT
NA,TRBV11-1,NA,TRBJ2-3,CASSLAGAPDTQYF,TGTGCCAGCAGCTTAGCAGGGGCCCCAGATACGCAGTATTTT
NA,TRBV7-9,NA,TRBJ1-1,CASSLLQGDTEAFF,TGTGCCAGCAGCTTATTACAGGGTGACACTGAAGCTTTCTTT
NA,TRBV5-1,TRBD2,TRBJ2-5,CASTLLAGGDWAQYF,TGCGCCAGCACCCTCCTAGCGGGGGGAGACTGGGCCCAGTACTTC
NA,TRBV19,TRBD1,TRBJ2-6,CASRDRGQSGANVLTF,TGTGCCAGTAGGGACAGGGGACAGTCTGGGGCCAACGTCCTGACTTTC
NA,TRBV21-1,NA,TRBJ2-7,CASSKLWRDSSYEQYF,TGTGCCAGCAGCAAACTGTGGCGAGACAGCTCCTACGAGCAGTACTTC
NA,TRBV4-1,NA,TRBJ1-5,CASSQAGVGNQPQHF,TGCGCCAGCAGCCAAGCAGGGGTGGGCAATCAGCCCCAGCATTTT
NA,TRBV25-1,TRBD2,TRBJ2-7,CASSATGLAGGKQYF,TGTGCCAGCAGCGCCACGGGACTAGCGGGAGGAAAGCAGTACTTC
few,TRBV4-1,TRBD2,TRBJ2-7,CASSQDLFGLAGGYEQYF,TGCGCCAGCAGCCAAGATCTTTTCGGGCTAGCGGGGGGCTACGAGCAGTACTTC
NA,TRBV29-1,TRBD1,TRBJ1-1,CSVVDRETEAFF,TGCAGCGTGGTGGACAGGGAGACTGAAGCTTTCTTT
NA,TRBV6-5,NA,TRBJ2-1,CASSPARLGNEQFF,TGTGCCAGCAGTCCCGCCCGACTAGGCAATGAGCAGTTCTTC
NA,TRBV6-6,NA,TRBJ1-2,CASSYDQGGGYTF,TGTGCCAGCAGTTACGACCAGGGTGGAGGCTACACCTTC
once,TRBV10-2,NA,TRBJ2-5,CASSFWKRDLGETQYF,TGCGCCAGCAGCTTTTGGAAGCGCGACCTCGGGGAGACCCAGTACTTC
NA,TRBV18,NA,TRBJ2-7,CASSPASLSYEQYF,TGTGCCAGCTCACCAGCAAGCTTGTCCTACGAGCAGTACTTC
once,TRBV6-5,NA,TRBJ2-1,CASRRGSYNEQFF,TGTGCCAGCAGGCGCGGCAGCTACAATGAGCAGTTCTTC